These 30 T cell receptor beta chains share one sample of origin, sequenced in a study of blood T cell repertoires in COVID-19 (dated by TCRdb to 2018 to 2021). Library preparation used the immunoSEQ multiplex PCR assay. In its TCRdb copy, this immuneACCESS table keeps in-frame sequences only and misses some clones. Where compared with another copy, unresolved V genes explain less than half of these, and the others have no known cause. This sample lists tens of thousands of clones; roughly nine tenths were detected once. Around 1.3% of the sample is held by the ten biggest clonotypes. The specimen was peripheral blood. Source of these receptors: a man aged 55-75 years with acute or convalescent COVID-19.

This clone turned up a few times. This chain links TRBV7-9 with TRBJ1-5; 9 bases fit TRBD1. With V trimmed by 4 bases and J by 4 bases, 11 bases remained unmatched. The CDR3 consists of 17 residues. Germline CDR1 SEHNR, CDR2 FQNEAQ (reference sequence). The CDR3 spells CASSSWGRDRDNQPQHF. In nucleotides, the CDR3 is TGTGCCAGCAGCTCCTGGGGCCGGGACAGGGATAATCAGCCCCAGCATTTT.

DNA of the CDR3: TGTGCCACCAGCACACCGGGGGGCACTGAAGCTTTCTTT. This encodes CATSTPGGTEAFF. This chain connects TRBV15 to TRBJ1-1; D is perhaps TRBD1 (5 bases). Trimming shortened V by 4 bases and J by 4 bases, and 10 bases separated the two germline ends. The germline gives CDR1 LNHNV, CDR2 YYDKDF (reference sequence). The CDR3 runs to 13 residues.

The V gene is TRBV2, the J gene TRBJ2-7, with D possibly matching TRBD1 (7 bases). The CDR3 contains 15 residues. V dropped 6 bases and J dropped 1 base, with 16 bases sitting between them. Germline CDR1 and CDR2: SNHLY and FYNNEI. CDR3 loop: CASREGTVLSYEQYF. The CDR3 DNA reads as TGTGCCAGCAGGGAGGGGACAGTGTTATCCTACGAGCAGTACTTC.

This sequence joins TRBV5-6 and TRBJ1-1; unclear D gene. Deletions cut 6 bases from V and 0 bases from J, with 9 bases between. Germline CDR1 and CDR2: SGHDT and YYEEEE. The CDR3 consists of 13 residues. For the CDR3, the DNA is TGTGCCAGCACGAAGGAGATGAACACTGAAGCTTTCTTT. This encodes CASTKEMNTEAFF.

The V gene is TRBV28, the J gene TRBJ1-2; TRBD1 matches 7 bases. This CDR3 spans 15 amino acids. The germline CDR1 and CDR2 sequences are MDHEN and SYDVKM. Trimming cost V 4 bases and J 5 bases; bases outside gene matches: 10. The CDR3 bases are TGTGCCAGCAGTTCTGAAGCGACAGGGTCGTATGGCTACACCTTC. The encoded protein is CASSSEATGSYGYTF.

The V and J genes are TRBV19 and TRBJ1-2; 10 bases are a match to TRBD1. After removal of 8 bases from V and 0 bases from J, the junction contained 9 bases not matched to a gene. Per the germline V gene, CDR1 is LNHDA and CDR2 is SQIVND (reference sequence). This CDR3 spans 16 amino acids. The CDR3 reads CASRRTGGLANYGYTF. In DNA form, the CDR3 reads TGTGCCAGTCGACGGACAGGGGGGCTAGCTAACTATGGCTACACCTTC.

The chain carries TRBV19 and TRBJ1-2; tentatively, D is TRBD1 (6 bases). Germline CDR1 is LNHDA and CDR2 is SQIVND (reference sequence). This CDR3 region has 18 residues. Trimming stripped 3 bases from V and 4 bases from J, with 24 bases between. For the CDR3, the DNA is TGTGCCAGTAGTATCATCGGGGCAGGGGAATTTTGGGTCTATGGCTACACCTTC. Translation: CASSIIGAGEFWVYGYTF.

The chain joins TRBV9 to TRBJ1-1, with D unclear. The CDR3 covers 12 residues. V was shortened by 3 bases and J by 5 bases, with 8 bases between the two germline ends. Germline CDR1 reads SGDLS; CDR2 reads YYNGEE. This CDR3 reads CASSAGVTEAFF. CDR3 DNA: TGTGCCAGCAGCGCCGGGGTGACTGAAGCTTTCTTT.

The chain links TRBV19 to TRBJ1-2, with 7 bases identical to TRBD1. Trimming removed 1 base from V and 7 bases from J; junction bases left unmatched: 6. This CDR3 region has 14 residues. The V gene's germline CDR1 is LNHDA and CDR2 SQIVND (reference sequence). In DNA, the CDR3 is TGTGCCAGTAGTATAGTTGAGGGGGCGCGTGGCTACACCTTC. Protein sequence: CASSIVEGARGYTF.

This clone has a single count. V is TRBV19 and J is TRBJ1-5; TRBD1 is a possible D gene (5 bases). V lost 8 bases, J lost 0 bases, and 20 bases lay in between. This CDR3 is 17 amino acids long. Germline V gene lookup returns CDR1 LNHDA and CDR2 SQIVND (reference sequence). CDR3 loop: CASYPGGTQYSNQPQHF. Written as DNA, the CDR3 is TGTGCCAGTTATCCGGGGGGGACGCAGTATAGCAATCAGCCCCAGCATTTT. The variable domain in full, completed from reference TRBV19 and TRBJ1-5, reads DGGITQSPKYLFRKEGQNVTLSCEQNLNHDAMYWYRQDPGQGLRLIYYSQIVNDFQKGDIAEGYSVSREKKESFPLTVTSAQKNPTAFYLCASYPGGTQYSNQPQHFGDGTRLSIL.

This sequence joins TRBV5-5 and TRBJ1-3; tentative D call: TRBD1 (5 bases). V was shortened by 0 bases and J by 8 bases, with 15 bases between the two germline ends. The CDR3 consists of 15 residues. Germline CDR1 SGHKS, CDR2 YYEKEE (reference sequence). CDR3 region: CASSLEASRVDTIYF. CDR3 in DNA: TGTGCCAGCAGCTTGGAGGCGTCCAGGGTGGACACCATATATTTT.

This sequence joins TRBV9 and TRBJ1-4; 7 bases map to TRBD1. This CDR3 has 15 amino acids. Germline V gene data show CDR1 as SGDLS and CDR2 as YYNGEE. J gave up 5 bases and V 2 bases, and 6 bases lay outside the gene matches. The CDR3 protein is CASSVQGGVNEKLFF. Written as DNA, the CDR3 is TGTGCCAGCAGCGTCCAGGGGGGAGTAAATGAAAAACTGTTTTTT.

V usage is TRBV5-1 and J usage is TRBJ2-3; a weak D match, TRBD2 (6 bases). The V end was cut by 3 bases, the J end by 2 bases, with 10 bases between. Germline V lookup: CDR1 SGHRS, CDR2 YFSETQ. This CDR3 region has 14 residues. For the CDR3, the DNA is TGCGCCAGCAGCTCCGGGGGATTCACAGATACGCAGTATTTT. Its protein product is CASSSGGFTDTQYF.

The gene calls are TRBV10-3 and TRBJ1-1; 11 bases line up with TRBD1. Trimming removed 2 bases from V and 0 bases from J; junction bases left unmatched: 8. The CDR3 is made up of 18 amino acids. Germline CDR1 reads ENHRY; CDR2 reads SYGVKD. Here the CDR3 DNA reads TGTGCCATCAGTGAGGGGACAGGGGGTTGGGTAGTGAACACTGAAGCTTTCTTT. It translates to CAISEGTGGWVVNTEAFF.

The genes are TRBV5-8 and TRBJ2-5; 8 positions agree with TRBD1. Unmatched junction bases numbered 4, after V lost 4 bases and J lost 2 bases. Germline CDR1 SGHTS, CDR2 YDEGEE. The length of the CDR3 is 14 residues. CDR3 sequence (DNA): TGTGCCAGCAGCCCCCGGGACAGGCAAGAGACCCAGTACTTC. This sequence encodes CASSPRDRQETQYF.

The V and J genes are TRBV7-3 and TRBJ2-5; TRBD2 matches at 11 bases. CDR1 SGHTA and CDR2 FQGTGA come from the germline V gene. With V trimmed by 5 bases and J by 2 bases, 7 bases remained unmatched. This CDR3 is built from 16 residues. The CDR3 region has the DNA TGTGCCAGCAGCCCCGCCGGGACTAGCGGACAAGAGACCCAGTACTTC. It codes for CASSPAGTSGQETQYF.

The chain recombines TRBV15 with TRBJ1-2, with unresolved D. CDR1 is LNHNV and CDR2 is YYDKDF in the germline V gene (reference sequence). V was trimmed by 0 bases and J by 8 bases, leaving 13 bases between them. The CDR3 totals 14 residues. CDR3 sequence (DNA): TGTGCCACCAGCAGAGATTTCCCTCCGGGAGGCTACACCTTC. Protein sequence: CATSRDFPPGGYTF.

V gene TRBV9 combines with J gene TRBJ1-3; D possibly corresponds to TRBD1 (6 bases). CDR1 is SGDLS and CDR2 is YYNGEE in the germline V gene. Trimming cost V 4 bases and J 4 bases, with 12 bases left between them. The CDR3 has 14 residues. The CDR3 sequence: CASSPRTAGNTIYF. The CDR3 DNA is TGTGCCAGCAGCCCGAGGACAGCCGGAAACACCATATATTTT.

The chain recombines TRBV27 with TRBJ1-1; D not resolved. The V gene lost 4 bases and the J gene lost 2 bases, with 5 bases spanning the gap. The CDR3 runs to 12 residues. Germline V gene data show CDR1 as MNHEY and CDR2 as SMNVEV (reference sequence). CDR3 nucleotide sequence: TGTGCCAGCAGTTCCTATAACACTGAAGCTTTCTTT. Translated, it gives CASSSYNTEAFF.

CDR3 DNA: TGTGCCTGGAGTGTCACCGACAGTACTGAAGCTTTCTTT. This gives the protein CAWSVTDSTEAFF. The chain uses TRBV30 and TRBJ1-1, with a possible D match to TRBD1 (5 bases). V shed 0 bases and J shed 5 bases, with 10 bases lying between them. The CDR3 is made up of 13 amino acids. Germline CDR1 and CDR2: GTSNPN and SVGIG (reference sequence). Full variable domain (rest looked up from reference TRBV30 and TRBJ1-1): SQTIHQWPATLVQPVGSPLSLECTVEGTSNPNLYWYRQAAGRGLQLLFYSVGIGQISSEVPQNLSASRPQDRQFILSSKKLLLSDSGFYLCAWSVTDSTEAFFGQGTRLTVV.

This chain connects TRBV6-6 to TRBJ1-2; 7 bases line up with TRBD1. With V trimmed by 5 bases and J by 4 bases, 7 bases remained unmatched. This CDR3 has 14 residues. Germline V gene lookup returns CDR1 MNHNY and CDR2 SVGAGI (reference sequence). In nucleotides, the CDR3 is TGTGCCAGCAGTGATACAGGGGTGAGCTATGGCTACACCTTC. As protein: CASSDTGVSYGYTF.

This chain connects TRBV6-6 to TRBJ1-5; TRBD1 might be the D (6 bases). Germline CDR1 is MNHNY and CDR2 is SVGAGI (reference sequence). This CDR3 is 14 amino acids long. Trimming removed 10 bases at V and 1 base at J, with 14 bases between. The CDR3 DNA reads as TGTGCCACCACGCGGGGGGCAAGCAATCAGCCCCAGCATTTT. It yields the protein CATTRGASNQPQHF.

J is TRBJ1-1 and V is TRBV6-5; 8 positions match TRBD1. With 4 bases clipped from V and 5 bases from J, the junction kept 6 bases outside the gene matches. The CDR3 sequence is 14 residues long. CDR1 MNHEY and CDR2 SVGAGI come from the germline V gene. The CDR3 protein is CASSSGGWGTEAFF. As DNA, the CDR3 is TGTGCCAGCAGTTCAGGGGGCTGGGGGACTGAAGCTTTCTTT.

This clone was seen once. The V and J genes are TRBV27 and TRBJ1-2, with a tentative D call TRBD1 (5 bases). V dropped 0 bases and J dropped 1 base, with 15 bases sitting between them. CDR1 and CDR2 (germline): MNHEY, SMNVEV (reference sequence). CDR3 length: 17 residues. The CDR3 DNA is TGTGCCAGCAGTTTATCCGTAGTCCCGACAGTTAACTATGGCTACACCTTC. This gives the protein CASSLSVVPTVNYGYTF.

The genes are TRBV27 and TRBJ1-4, with 8 bases aligning to TRBD1. CDR3 length: 15 residues. The V and J ends lost 5 bases and 5 bases, in that order; junction bases with no gene match: 7. Germline CDR1 and CDR2: MNHEY and SMNVEV (reference sequence). The CDR3 nucleotides read TGTGCCAGCAGTCCCCGCCGGACAGGGAATGAAAAACTGTTTTTT. This encodes CASSPRRTGNEKLFF.

This rearrangement joins TRBV11-2 to TRBJ2-7; 8 bases map to TRBD1. CDR1 is SGHAT, CDR2 FQNNGV, per germline. This CDR3 has 13 residues. V lost 3 bases and J lost 6; bases outside the gene matches: 4. The CDR3: CASSFGQGGEQYF. In DNA, the CDR3 is TGTGCCAGCAGCTTCGGACAGGGAGGCGAGCAGTACTTC.

The DNA of the CDR3 is TGTGCCAGCAGCTTAGACCCTGAGGACGAGCAGTACTTC. Its translation is CASSLDPEDEQYF. The chain employs TRBV7-3 and TRBJ2-7; D gene unclear. CDR1 SGHTA and CDR2 FQGTGA come from the germline V gene. There are 13 residues in the CDR3. V lost 2 bases to trimming and J lost 5 bases, with 10 bases between them. The variable domain in full, with the rest retrieved from reference TRBV7-3 and TRBJ2-7, is GAGVSQTPSNKVTEKGKYVELRCDPISGHTALYWYRQSLGQGPEFLIYFQGTGAADDSGLPNDRFFAVRPEGSVSTLKIQRTERGDSAVYLCASSLDPEDEQYFGPGTRLTVT.

This clone was seen just once. This sequence joins TRBV27 and TRBJ1-4; 10 bases line up with TRBD1. J gave up 8 bases and V 5 bases, and 8 bases lay outside the gene matches. Germline V gene lookup returns CDR1 MNHEY and CDR2 SMNVEV (reference sequence). The CDR3 has 15 amino acids. The DNA of the CDR3 is TGTGCCAGCAGTCCGCGGACAGGGGGGAACGAAAAACTGTTTTTT. It translates to CASSPRTGGNEKLFF. The variable domain in full, with the rest retrieved from reference TRBV27 and TRBJ1-4, is EAQVTQNPRYLITVTGKKLTVTCSQNMNHEYMSWYRQDPGLGLRQIYYSMNVEVTDKGDVPEGYKVSRKEKRNFPLILESPSPNQTSLYFCASSPRTGGNEKLFFGSGTQLSVL.

This chain joins TRBV6-5 and TRBJ1-4; TRBD1 might be the D (5 bases). CDR1 and CDR2 (germline): MNHEY, SVGAGI. This CDR3 has 15 residues. The V end lost 0 bases, the J end lost 3 bases, and 8 bases lay between the germline ends. The CDR3 DNA reads TGTGCCAGCAGTTACTCAGGGGCTTCTAATGAAAAACTGTTTTTT. It yields the protein CASSYSGASNEKLFF.

Concerning this clone itself: Its ends do not fully match the called genes, so a read error is possible. The V gene is TRBV25-1, the J gene TRBJ1-5, with 7 bases lining up with TRBD1. The germline V gene encodes CDR1 MGHDK and CDR2 SYGVNS. CDR3 length equals 12 residues. The CDR3 loop reads CASSTIGGGLYF. The CDR3 DNA reads TGTGCCAGCAGTACAATAGGGGGCGGTTTGTATTTT.